These 13 T cell receptor beta chains came from one sample sequenced in a study of cytomegalovirus exposure and HLA in healthy donors. 60 Vbeta and 13 Jbeta primers were used in PCR. TCRdb's table, derived via immunoSEQ multiplex PCR, lists solely in-frame clones and lacks some. The sample lists approximately 200,000 clones; roughly 80% were seen once. What was sequenced was PBMCs. The receptor source for this set is a man in his forties in good health and CMV-seronegative.

CDR3 sequence (DNA): TGTGCCAGCAGCTGGGGACAGGGGGTTGACACTGAAGCTTTCTTT. It specifies CASSWGQGVDTEAFF. This chain joins TRBV5-6 and TRBJ1-1, with 11 bases fitting TRBD1. This CDR3 has 15 residues. Germline-derived CDR1 and CDR2 are SGHDT and YYEEEE. With V trimmed by 3 bases and J by 3 bases, 4 bases remained unmatched.

The chain has TRBV29-1 and TRBJ2-5, with a tentative D call TRBD2 (5 bases). V was pared by 6 bases and J by 2 bases, with 13 bases between. The CDR3 contains 13 residues. The germline V gene has CDR1 SQVTM and CDR2 ANQGSEA. The CDR3 region is CSVRGRIQETQYF. The CDR3 DNA reads TGCAGCGTCCGAGGGCGGATTCAAGAGACCCAGTACTTC.

The V gene is TRBV28, the J gene TRBJ2-1; the match to TRBD2 covers 13 bases. The junction had 8 bases not matched to a gene; V was cut back by 2 bases and J by 1 base. The CDR3 runs 19 residues. Per the germline V gene, CDR1 is MDHEN and CDR2 is SYDVKM. The CDR3 coding sequence is TGTGCCAGCAGTTTAGGGCCCCAGACTAGCGGGAGGTCCTACAATGAGCAGTTCTTC. Protein sequence: CASSLGPQTSGRSYNEQFF.

In this sample, this clone turned up once. This chain connects TRBV7-2 to TRBJ1-1, with TRBD1 as a possible D gene (5 bases). Germline V gene sequence: CDR1 SGHTA, CDR2 FQGNSA. Trimming left V 1 base short and J 5 bases short, with 11 bases between. This CDR3 has 14 amino acids. The DNA for the CDR3 is TGTGCCAGCAGCTTAGGCGGGGCCGGGACTGAAGCTTTCTTT. The encoded protein is CASSLGGAGTEAFF. The full variable domain, with the rest looked up from reference TRBV7-2 and TRBJ1-1, is GAGVSQSPSNKVTEKGKDVELRCDPISGHTALYWYRQSLGQGLEFLIYFQGNSAPDKSGLPSDRFSAERTGGSVSTLTIQRTQQEDSAVYLCASSLGGAGTEAFFGQGTRLTVV.

The chain links TRBV19 to TRBJ1-6; D might be TRBD1 (5 bases). The germline V and J ends were trimmed by 2 bases and 0 bases, with 8 bases remaining between them. Germline-derived CDR1 and CDR2 are LNHDA and SQIVND (reference sequence). This CDR3 comprises 16 residues. The CDR3, as DNA: TGTGCCAGTAGTATACAGGGTGACTCCTATAATTCACCCCTCCACTTT. Its translation: CASSIQGDSYNSPLHF.

The V call is TRBV10-3, the J call TRBJ2-3, with 7 bases identical to TRBD2. The CDR3 contains 14 residues. V lost 5 bases, J lost 4 bases, and 6 bases stayed unmatched. CDR1 and CDR2 (germline): ENHRY, SYGVKD. CDR3 loop: CAISLTSAADTQYF. CDR3 DNA: TGTGCCATCAGTCTTACTAGCGCGGCAGATACGCAGTATTTT.

This rearrangement joins TRBV6-6 to TRBJ2-7; 9 bases match TRBD2. Per the germline V gene, CDR1 is MNHNY and CDR2 is SVGAGI (reference sequence). With 0 bases clipped from V and 3 bases from J, the junction kept 3 bases outside the gene matches. The CDR3 runs 15 residues. In DNA, the CDR3 is TGTGCCAGCAGTTACTCGGCGGGAGGGCTCTACGAGCAGTACTTC. Translation: CASSYSAGGLYEQYF.

The rearrangement links TRBV7-9 to TRBJ2-1; 15 bases fit TRBD2. CDR1 and CDR2 from the germline V gene are SEHNR and FQNEAQ (reference sequence). V lost 4 bases, J lost 8 bases, and 9 bases stayed unmatched. The CDR3 is 17 amino acids. CDR3 protein: CASSWGLAGGSGDEQFF. The CDR3 nucleotides are TGTGCCAGCAGCTGGGGACTAGCGGGAGGCAGTGGAGATGAGCAGTTCTTC.

The gene calls are TRBV29-1 and TRBJ2-5, with TRBD2 matching 8 bases. The germline gives CDR1 SQVTM, CDR2 ANQGSEA. The CDR3 loop spans 13 amino acids. The junction had 12 bases not matched to a gene; V was cut back by 8 bases and J by 7 bases. DNA of the CDR3: TGCAGCTTCCGGACTAGCTCTAGGGGGACCCAGTACTTC. Its protein is CSFRTSSRGTQYF.

The CDR3 loop reads CASSLILYRDRGSLFTDTQYF. The CDR3, as DNA: TGCGCCAGCAGCCTAATACTTTACCGGGACAGGGGTTCCCTTTTCACAGATACGCAGTATTTT. The V gene is TRBV4-1, the J gene TRBJ2-3; 10 bases agree with TRBD1. Losses at the gene ends were 4 bases for V and 2 bases for J; bases not matched to a gene: 21. The CDR3 sequence is 21 residues long. Germline V gives CDR1 MGHRA, CDR2 YSYEKL.

This clone was recorded only once. The chain recombines TRBV28 with TRBJ1-5; the match to TRBD1 covers 10 bases. Germline CDR1 is MDHEN and CDR2 is SYDVKM. This CDR3 comprises 16 residues. Unmatched junction bases numbered 5, after V lost 4 bases and J lost 2 bases. CDR3 in amino acids: CASSSSGTGGNQPQHF. DNA of the CDR3: TGTGCCAGCAGTTCGTCCGGGACAGGGGGCAATCAGCCCCAGCATTTT.

The chain employs TRBV2 and TRBJ2-3; 8 nucleotides agree with TRBD2. Looked up from germline, CDR1 is SNHLY and CDR2 is FYNNEI. CDR3 length: 16 residues. J was trimmed by 2 bases and V by 4 bases; bases with no gene match: 8. CDR3 residues: CASSVSSGRFTDTQYF. CDR3 DNA: TGTGCCAGCAGTGTTTCAAGCGGGAGATTCACAGATACGCAGTATTTT.

The V call is TRBV9, the J call TRBJ1-5; 9 nucleotides match TRBD1. The CDR3 length is 15 residues. Looked up from germline, CDR1 is SGDLS and CDR2 is YYNGEE. J gave up 9 bases and V 3 bases, and 10 bases lay outside the gene matches. CDR3 residues: CASSAPGQGQGPQHF. The CDR3 DNA reads as TGTGCCAGCAGCGCGCCGGGACAGGGTCAAGGGCCCCAGCATTTT.